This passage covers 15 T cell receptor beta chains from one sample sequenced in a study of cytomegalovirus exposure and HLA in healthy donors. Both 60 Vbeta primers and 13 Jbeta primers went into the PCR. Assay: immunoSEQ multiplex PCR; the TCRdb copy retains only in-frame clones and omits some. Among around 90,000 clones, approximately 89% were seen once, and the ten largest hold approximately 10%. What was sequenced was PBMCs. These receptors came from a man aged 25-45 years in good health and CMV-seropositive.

The CDR3 region is CASSSQGAAQLEQYF. The CDR3 region has the DNA TGTGCCAGCAGTTCGCAGGGGGCCGCCCAGCTCGAGCAGTACTTC. The chain links TRBV27 to TRBJ2-7; 8 nucleotides agree with TRBD1. Germline V gene lookup returns CDR1 MNHEY and CDR2 SMNVEV (reference sequence). V was pared by 4 bases and J by 6 bases, with 11 bases of the junction left unmatched. CDR3 length: 15 amino acids.

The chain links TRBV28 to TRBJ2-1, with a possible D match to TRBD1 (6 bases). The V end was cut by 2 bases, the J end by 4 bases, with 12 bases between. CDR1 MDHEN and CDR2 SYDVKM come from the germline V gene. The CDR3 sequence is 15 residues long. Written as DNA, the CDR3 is TGTGCCAGCAGTTTAAGACAGGTCATTTACAATGAGCAGTTCTTC. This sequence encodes CASSLRQVIYNEQFF.

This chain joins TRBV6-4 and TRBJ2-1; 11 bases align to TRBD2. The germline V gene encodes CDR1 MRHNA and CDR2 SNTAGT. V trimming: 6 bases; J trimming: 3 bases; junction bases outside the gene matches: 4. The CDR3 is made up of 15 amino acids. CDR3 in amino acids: CASSFSGGGYNEQFF. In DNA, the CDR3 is TGTGCCAGCAGCTTTAGCGGGGGGGGCTACAATGAGCAGTTCTTC.

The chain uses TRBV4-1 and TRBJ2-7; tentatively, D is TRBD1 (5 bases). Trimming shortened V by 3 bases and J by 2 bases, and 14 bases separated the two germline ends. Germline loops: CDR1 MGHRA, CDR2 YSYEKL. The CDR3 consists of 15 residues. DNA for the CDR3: TGCGCCAGCAGCCACCTGACAGCTACTACCTACGAGCAGTACTTC. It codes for CASSHLTATTYEQYF.

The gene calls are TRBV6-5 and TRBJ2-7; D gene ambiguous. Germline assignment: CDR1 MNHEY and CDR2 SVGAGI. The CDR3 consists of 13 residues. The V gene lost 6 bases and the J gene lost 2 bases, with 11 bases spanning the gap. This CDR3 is CASSLEPTYEQYF. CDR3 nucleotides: TGTGCCAGCAGCTTGGAGCCCACCTACGAGCAGTACTTC.

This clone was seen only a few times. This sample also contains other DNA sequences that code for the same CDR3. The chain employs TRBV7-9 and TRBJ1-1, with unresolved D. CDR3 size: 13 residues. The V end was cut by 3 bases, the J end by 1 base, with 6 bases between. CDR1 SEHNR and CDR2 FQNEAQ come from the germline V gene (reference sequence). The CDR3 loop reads CASSFPGNTEAFF. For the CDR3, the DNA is TGTGCCAGCAGCTTTCCGGGGAACACTGAAGCTTTCTTT.

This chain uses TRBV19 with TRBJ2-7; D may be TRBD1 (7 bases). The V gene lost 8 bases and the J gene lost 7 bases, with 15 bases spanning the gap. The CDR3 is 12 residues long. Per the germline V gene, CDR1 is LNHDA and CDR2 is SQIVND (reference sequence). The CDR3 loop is CASQGGLGEQYF. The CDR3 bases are TGTGCCAGTCAGGGGGGATTGGGAGAGCAGTACTTC.

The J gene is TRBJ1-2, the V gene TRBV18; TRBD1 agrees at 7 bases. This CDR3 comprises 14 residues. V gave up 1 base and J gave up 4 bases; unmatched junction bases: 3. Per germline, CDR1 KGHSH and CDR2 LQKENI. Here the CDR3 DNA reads TGTGCCAGCTCACCACAGGGGGCGAGCTATGGCTACACCTTC. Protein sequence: CASSPQGASYGYTF. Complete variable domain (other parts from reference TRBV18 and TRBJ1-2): NAGVMQNPRHLVRRRGQEARLRCSPMKGHSHVYWYRQLPEEGLKFMVYLQKENIIDESGMPKERFSAEFPKEGPSILRIQQVVRGDSAAYFCASSPQGASYGYTFGSGTRLTVV.

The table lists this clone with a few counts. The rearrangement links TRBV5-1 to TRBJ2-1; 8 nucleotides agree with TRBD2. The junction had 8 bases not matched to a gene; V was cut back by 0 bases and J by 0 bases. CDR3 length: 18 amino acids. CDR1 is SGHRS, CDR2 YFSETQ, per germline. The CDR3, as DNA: TGCGCCAGCAGCTTGGAATCCGGGCGGGAGGTCTCCTACAATGAGCAGTTCTTC. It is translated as CASSLESGREVSYNEQFF. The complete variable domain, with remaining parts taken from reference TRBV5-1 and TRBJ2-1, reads KAGVTQTPRYLIKTRGQQVTLSCSPISGHRSVSWYQQTPGQGLQFLFEYFSETQRNKGNFPGRFSGRQFSNSRSEMNVSTLELGDSALYLCASSLESGREVSYNEQFFGPGTRLTVL.

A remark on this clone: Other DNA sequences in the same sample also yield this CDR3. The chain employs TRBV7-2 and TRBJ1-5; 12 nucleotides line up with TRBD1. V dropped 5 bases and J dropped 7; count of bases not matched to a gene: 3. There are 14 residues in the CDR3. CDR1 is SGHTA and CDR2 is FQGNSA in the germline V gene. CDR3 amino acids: CASSGGTGGQPQHF. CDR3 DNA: TGTGCCAGCAGCGGGGGGACAGGGGGCCAGCCCCAGCATTTT.

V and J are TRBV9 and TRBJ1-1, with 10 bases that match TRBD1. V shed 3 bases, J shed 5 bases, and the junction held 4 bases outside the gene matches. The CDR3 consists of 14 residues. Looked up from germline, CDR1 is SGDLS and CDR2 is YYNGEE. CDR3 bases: TGTGCCAGCAGCGCCGGACAGGGGGGAACTGAAGCTTTCTTT. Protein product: CASSAGQGGTEAFF.

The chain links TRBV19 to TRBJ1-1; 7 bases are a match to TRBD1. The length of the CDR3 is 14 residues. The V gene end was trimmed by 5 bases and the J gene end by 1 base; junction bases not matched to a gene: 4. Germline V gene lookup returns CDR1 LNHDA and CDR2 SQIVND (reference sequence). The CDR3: CASSPGDRNTEAFF. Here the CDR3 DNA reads TGTGCCAGTAGTCCCGGGGACAGGAACACTGAAGCTTTCTTT.

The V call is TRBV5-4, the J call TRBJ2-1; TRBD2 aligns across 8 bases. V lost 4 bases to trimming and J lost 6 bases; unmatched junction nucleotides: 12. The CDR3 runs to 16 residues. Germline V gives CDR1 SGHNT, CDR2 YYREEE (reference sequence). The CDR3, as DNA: TGTGCCAGCAGCCTACCCGGGACTAGGGTTTCCAATGAGCAGTTCTTC. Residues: CASSLPGTRVSNEQFF.

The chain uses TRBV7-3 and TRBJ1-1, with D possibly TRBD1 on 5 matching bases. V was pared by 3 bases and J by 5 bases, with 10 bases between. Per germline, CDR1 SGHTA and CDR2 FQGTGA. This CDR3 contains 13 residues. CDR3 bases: TGTGCCAGCAGCTTCTTAGCAGGGACTGAAGCTTTCTTT. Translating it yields CASSFLAGTEAFF. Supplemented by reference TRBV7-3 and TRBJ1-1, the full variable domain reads GAGVSQTPSNKVTEKGKYVELRCDPISGHTALYWYRQSLGQGPEFLIYFQGTGAADDSGLPNDRFFAVRPEGSVSTLKIQRTERGDSAVYLCASSFLAGTEAFFGQGTRLTVV.

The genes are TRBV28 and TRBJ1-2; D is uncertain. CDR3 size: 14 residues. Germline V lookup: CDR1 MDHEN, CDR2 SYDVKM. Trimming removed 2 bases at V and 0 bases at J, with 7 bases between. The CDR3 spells CASSLPFSNYGYTF. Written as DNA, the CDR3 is TGTGCCAGCAGTTTACCCTTTTCTAACTATGGCTACACCTTC.